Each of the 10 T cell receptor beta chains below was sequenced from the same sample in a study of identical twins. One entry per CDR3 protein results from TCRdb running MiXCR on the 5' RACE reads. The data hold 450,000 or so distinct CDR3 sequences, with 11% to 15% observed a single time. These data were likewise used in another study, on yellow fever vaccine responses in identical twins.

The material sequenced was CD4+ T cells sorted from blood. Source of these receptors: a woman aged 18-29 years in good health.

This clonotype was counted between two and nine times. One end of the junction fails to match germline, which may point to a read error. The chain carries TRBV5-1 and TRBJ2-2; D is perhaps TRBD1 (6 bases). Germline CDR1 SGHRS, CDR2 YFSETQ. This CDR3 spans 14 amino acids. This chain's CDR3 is CASSLGQSTGELFF. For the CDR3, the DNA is TGTGCCAGCAGCTTAGGACAGAGCACCGGGGAGCTGTTTTTT.

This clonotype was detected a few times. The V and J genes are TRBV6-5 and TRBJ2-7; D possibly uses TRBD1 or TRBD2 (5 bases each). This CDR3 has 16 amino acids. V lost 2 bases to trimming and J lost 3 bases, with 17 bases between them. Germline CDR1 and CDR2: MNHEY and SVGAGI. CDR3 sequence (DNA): TGTGCCAGCAGTTACGACGGGACGGCTCTTAGCTACGAGCAGTACTTC. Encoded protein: CASSYDGTALSYEQYF.

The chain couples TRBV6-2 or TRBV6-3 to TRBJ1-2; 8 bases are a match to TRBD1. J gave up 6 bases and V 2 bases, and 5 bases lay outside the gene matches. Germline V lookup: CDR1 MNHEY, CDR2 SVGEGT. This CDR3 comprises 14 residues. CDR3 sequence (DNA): TGTGCCAGCAGTTACACCGACAGGGGAGATGGCTACACCTTC. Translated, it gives CASSYTDRGDGYTF.

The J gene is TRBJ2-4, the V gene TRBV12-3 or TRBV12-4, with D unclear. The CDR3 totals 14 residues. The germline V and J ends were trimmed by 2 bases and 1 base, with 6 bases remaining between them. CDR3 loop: CASSLFAAKNIQYF. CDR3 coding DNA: TGTGCCAGCAGTTTATTCGCGGCCAAAAACATTCAGTACTTC.

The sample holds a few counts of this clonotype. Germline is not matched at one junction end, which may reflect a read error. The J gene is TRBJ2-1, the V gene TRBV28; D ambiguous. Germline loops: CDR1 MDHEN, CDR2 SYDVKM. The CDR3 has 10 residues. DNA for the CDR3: TGTGCCAGCAGTTTACCGATTTTAAGCTTC. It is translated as CASSLPILSF.

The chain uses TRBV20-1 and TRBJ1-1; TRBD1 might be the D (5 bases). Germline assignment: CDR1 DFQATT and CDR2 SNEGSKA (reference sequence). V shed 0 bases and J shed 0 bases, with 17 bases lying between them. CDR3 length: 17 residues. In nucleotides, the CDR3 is TGCAGTGCTAGAGATCCCCGACAGATTGACATGAACACTGAAGCTTTCTTT. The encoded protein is CSARDPRQIDMNTEAFF.

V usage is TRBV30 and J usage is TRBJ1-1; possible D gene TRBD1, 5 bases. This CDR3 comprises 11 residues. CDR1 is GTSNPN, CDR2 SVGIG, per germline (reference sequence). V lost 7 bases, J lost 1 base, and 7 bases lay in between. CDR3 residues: CAFGGNTEAFF. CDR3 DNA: TGTGCCTTTGGGGGGAACACTGAAGCTTTCTTT.

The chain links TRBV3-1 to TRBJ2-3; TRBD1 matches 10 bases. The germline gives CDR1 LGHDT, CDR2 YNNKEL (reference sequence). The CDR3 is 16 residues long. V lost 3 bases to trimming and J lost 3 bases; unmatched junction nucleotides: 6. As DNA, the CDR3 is TGTGCCAGCAGCCACAGAGACAGGGGGCTAACAGATACGCAGTATTTT. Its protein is CASSHRDRGLTDTQYF.

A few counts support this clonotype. CDR3 sequence reads: CASSRTGTQPQHF. Written as DNA, the CDR3 is TGTGCCAGCAGCCGGACAGGGACTCAGCCCCAGCATTTT. The chain employs TRBV7-6 and TRBJ1-5; TRBD1 agrees at 8 bases. The CDR3 covers 13 residues. V gave up 5 bases and J gave up 6 bases; unmatched junction bases: 3. Germline assignment: CDR1 SGHVS and CDR2 FNYEAQ.

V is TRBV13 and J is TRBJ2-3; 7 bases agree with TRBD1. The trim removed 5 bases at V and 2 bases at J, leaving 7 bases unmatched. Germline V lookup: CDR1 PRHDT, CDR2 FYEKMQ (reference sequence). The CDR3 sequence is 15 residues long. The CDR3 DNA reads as TGTGCCAGCAGCACCTGGACAGGAAACACAGATACGCAGTATTTT. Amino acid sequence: CASSTWTGNTDTQYF.